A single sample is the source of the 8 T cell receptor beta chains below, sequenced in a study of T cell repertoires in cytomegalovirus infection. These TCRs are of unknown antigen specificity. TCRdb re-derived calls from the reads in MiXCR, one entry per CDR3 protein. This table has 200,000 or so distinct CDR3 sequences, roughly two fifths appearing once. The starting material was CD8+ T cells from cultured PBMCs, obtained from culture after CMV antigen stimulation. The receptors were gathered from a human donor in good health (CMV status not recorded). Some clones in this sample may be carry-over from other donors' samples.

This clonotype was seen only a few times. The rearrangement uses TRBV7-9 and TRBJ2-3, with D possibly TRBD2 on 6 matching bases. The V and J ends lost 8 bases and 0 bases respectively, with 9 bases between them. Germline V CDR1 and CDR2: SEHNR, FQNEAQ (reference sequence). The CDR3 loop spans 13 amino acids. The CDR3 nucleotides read TGTGCCAGCCGGGAGACAAGCACAGATACGCAGTATTTT. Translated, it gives CASRETSTDTQYF.

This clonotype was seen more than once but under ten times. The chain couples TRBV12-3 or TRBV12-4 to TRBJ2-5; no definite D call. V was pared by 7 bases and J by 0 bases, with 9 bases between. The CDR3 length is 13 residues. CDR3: CASTLQDQETQYF. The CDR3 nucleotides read TGTGCCAGCACCTTACAAGACCAAGAGACCCAGTACTTC.

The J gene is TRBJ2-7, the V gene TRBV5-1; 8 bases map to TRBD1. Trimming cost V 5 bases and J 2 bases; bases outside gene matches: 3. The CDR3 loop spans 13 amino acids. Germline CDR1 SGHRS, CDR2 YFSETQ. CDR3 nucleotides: TGCGCCAGCAGTGGGACAGGAGCCTACGAGCAGTACTTC. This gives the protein CASSGTGAYEQYF.

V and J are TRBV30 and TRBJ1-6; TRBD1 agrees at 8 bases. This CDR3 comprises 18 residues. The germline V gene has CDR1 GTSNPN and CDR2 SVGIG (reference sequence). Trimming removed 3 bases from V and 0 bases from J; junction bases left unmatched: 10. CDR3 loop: CAWSVLGQESSYNSPLHF. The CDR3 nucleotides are TGTGCCTGGAGCGTCCTGGGACAGGAGAGCTCCTATAATTCACCCCTCCACTTT.

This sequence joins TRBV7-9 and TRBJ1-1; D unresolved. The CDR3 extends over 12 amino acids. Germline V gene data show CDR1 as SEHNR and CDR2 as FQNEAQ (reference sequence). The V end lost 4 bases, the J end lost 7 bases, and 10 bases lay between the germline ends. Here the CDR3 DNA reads TGTGCCAGCAGCTCGAGAAGGATTGAAGCTTTCTTT. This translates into CASSSRRIEAFF.

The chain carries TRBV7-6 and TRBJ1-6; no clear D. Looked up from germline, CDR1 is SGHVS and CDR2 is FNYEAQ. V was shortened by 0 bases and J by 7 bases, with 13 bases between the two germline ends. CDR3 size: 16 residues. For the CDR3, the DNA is TGTGCCAGCAGCTTAGCGACTCCGGGCTCAAATTCACCCCTCCACTTT. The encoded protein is CASSLATPGSNSPLHF.

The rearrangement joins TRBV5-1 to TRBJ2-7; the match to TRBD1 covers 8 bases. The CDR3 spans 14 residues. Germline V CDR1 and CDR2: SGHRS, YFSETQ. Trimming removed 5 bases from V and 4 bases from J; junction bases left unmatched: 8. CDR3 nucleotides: TGCGCCAGCAGGCCTCTCCGGGACAGGTACGAGCAGTACTTC. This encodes CASRPLRDRYEQYF. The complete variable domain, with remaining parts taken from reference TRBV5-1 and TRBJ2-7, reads KAGVTQTPRYLIKTRGQQVTLSCSPISGHRSVSWYQQTPGQGLQFLFEYFSETQRNKGNFPGRFSGRQFSNSRSEMNVSTLELGDSALYLCASRPLRDRYEQYFGPGTRLTVT.

This CDR3 reads CASSLGVATGELFF. CDR3 DNA sequence: TGTGCCAGCAGTTTAGGTGTTGCGACCGGGGAGCTGTTTTTT. J is TRBJ2-2 and V is TRBV28; D gene unclear. CDR1 is MDHEN and CDR2 is SYDVKM in the germline V gene. V was trimmed by 2 bases and J by 5 bases, leaving 9 bases between them. This CDR3 contains 14 residues.